The T cell receptor (beta chain) under discussion was sequenced for a study of cytomegalovirus exposure and HLA in healthy donors. Study results and caveats: Within an earlier analysis, most TCR beta V segments proved productive either about 90% or about 30% of the time. A later analysis associated about 18,000 TCR beta sequences with HLA alleles at a 0.05 false discovery rate.

Though probably carrying unrecorded immune exposures, donors were nominally healthy at sampling. Worth noting for this clone: Its antigen remains unknown.

Use of 60 Vbeta and 13 Jbeta primers characterized the PCR. Repertoires were generated with immunoSEQ multiplex PCR, while TCRdb's copy carries only in-frame clones and drops some. The sample includes about 200,000 clones, around 77% of them seen just once. Sequencing was done on a sample of PBMCs. This receptor was identified in a woman under 40 in good health and CMV-seronegative.

The CDR3 DNA follows: TGTGCCAGCAGTGATAAAGGCAGGGTCGGTGGCTACACCTTC. Protein product: CASSDKGRVGGYTF. J is TRBJ1-2 and V is TRBV6-1, with a tentative D call TRBD1 (5 bases). V was shortened by 3 bases and J by 7 bases, with 15 bases between the two germline ends. CDR3 length: 14 residues. Germline-derived CDR1 and CDR2 are MNHNS and SASEGT.